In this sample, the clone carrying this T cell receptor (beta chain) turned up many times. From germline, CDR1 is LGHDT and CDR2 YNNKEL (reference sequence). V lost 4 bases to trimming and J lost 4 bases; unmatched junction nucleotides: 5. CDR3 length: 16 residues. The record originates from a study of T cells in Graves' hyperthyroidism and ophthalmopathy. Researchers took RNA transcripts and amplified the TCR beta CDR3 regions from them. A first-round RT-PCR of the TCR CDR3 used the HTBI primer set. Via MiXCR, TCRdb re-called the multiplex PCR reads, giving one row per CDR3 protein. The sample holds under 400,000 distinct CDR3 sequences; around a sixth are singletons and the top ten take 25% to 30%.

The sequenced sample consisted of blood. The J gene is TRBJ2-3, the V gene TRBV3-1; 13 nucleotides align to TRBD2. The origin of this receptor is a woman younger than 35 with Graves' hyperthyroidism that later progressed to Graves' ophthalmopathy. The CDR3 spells CASSRGLAGVADTQYF. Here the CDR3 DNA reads TGTGCCAGCAGCCGCGGACTAGCGGGAGTGGCAGATACGCAGTATTTT.